This T cell receptor beta chain was sequenced in a study of response to subunit inactivated influenza vaccine. The CDR3 covers 14 residues. CDR1 is DFQATT, CDR2 SNEGSKA, per germline (reference sequence). V was cut by 0 bases and J by 7 bases, with 16 bases left in between. Via MiXCR, TCRdb re-called the RT-PCR reads, giving one row per CDR3 protein. In the table there are around 600,000 distinct CDR3 sequences, around 10% of which are singletons. These data were also reused for a study on T cells expressing NK-cell markers. As that study records: 5'RACE template switching with UMIs produced the TCR beta cDNA. HCMV serostatus: seven of eight sequenced donors positive, one negative. Evidence did not settle whether expanded NKG2C+ T cell clones targeted HCMV.

The material was PBMCs from blood, obtained on the day of vaccination. The TCR originated in a man aged 50-59 years who received an inactivated influenza vaccine. This chain joins TRBV20-1 and TRBJ2-7; D is perhaps TRBD1 (5 bases). The CDR3 protein is CSARDPVQGGEQYF. The CDR3 DNA sequence: TGCAGTGCTAGAGACCCGGTTCAGGGCGGAGAGCAGTACTTC.